This T cell receptor (beta chain) was retrieved from a study of vaccination and CD4 T cells after COVID-19. By proportion, this clonotype is medium-sized. Its target is unknown. Regarding time point: late sampling 161 to 241 days after vaccination in a few convalescent patients. Indicated treatment: roughly 10-day PBMC culture with coronavirus spike peptide pools or control peptides (ViraFEST assay). V dropped 9 bases and J dropped 5 bases, with 10 bases sitting between them. The CDR3 spans 11 residues. CDR1 and CDR2 from the germline V gene are MDHEN and SYDVKM. With the Oncomine TCR Beta short-read assay, DNA from cultured CD4+ T cells was sequenced. TCRdb redid the calling of the PCR reads with MiXCR, one entry per CDR3 protein. This table holds about 25,000 distinct CDR3 sequences, about 31% found once.

The receptor comes from a human donor who had recovered from COVID-19. The chain is built from TRBV28 and TRBJ2-5; no reliable D call. The material sequenced was CD4+ T cells from blood, cultured in vitro, taken about 7 months after SARS-CoV-2 vaccination. The CDR3 sequence is CASGSWETQYF. The CDR3 DNA is TGTGCCAGTGGGTCGTGGGAGACCCAGTACTTC.